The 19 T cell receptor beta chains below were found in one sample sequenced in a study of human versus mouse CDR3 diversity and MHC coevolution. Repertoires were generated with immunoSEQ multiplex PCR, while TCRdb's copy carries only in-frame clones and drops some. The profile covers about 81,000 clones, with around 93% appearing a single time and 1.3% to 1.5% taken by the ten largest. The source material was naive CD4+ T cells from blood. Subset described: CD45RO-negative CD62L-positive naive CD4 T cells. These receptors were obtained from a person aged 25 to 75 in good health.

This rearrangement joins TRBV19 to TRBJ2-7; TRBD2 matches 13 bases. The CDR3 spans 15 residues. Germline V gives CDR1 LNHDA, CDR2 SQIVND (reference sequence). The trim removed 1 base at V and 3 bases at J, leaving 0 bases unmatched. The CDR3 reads CASSIGLAGGYEQYF. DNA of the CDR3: TGTGCCAGTAGTATAGGACTAGCGGGAGGCTACGAGCAGTACTTC. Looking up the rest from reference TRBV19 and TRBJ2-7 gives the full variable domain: DGGITQSPKYLFRKEGQNVTLSCEQNLNHDAMYWYRQDPGQGLRLIYYSQIVNDFQKGDIAEGYSVSREKKESFPLTVTSAQKNPTAFYLCASSIGLAGGYEQYFGPGTRLTVT.

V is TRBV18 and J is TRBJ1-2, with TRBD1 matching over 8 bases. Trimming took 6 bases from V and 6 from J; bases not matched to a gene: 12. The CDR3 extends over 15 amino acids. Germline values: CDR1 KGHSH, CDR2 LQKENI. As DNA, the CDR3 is TGTGCCAGCTCCTGGACAGGGCGTTCGTTGGATGGCTACACCTTC. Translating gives CASSWTGRSLDGYTF.

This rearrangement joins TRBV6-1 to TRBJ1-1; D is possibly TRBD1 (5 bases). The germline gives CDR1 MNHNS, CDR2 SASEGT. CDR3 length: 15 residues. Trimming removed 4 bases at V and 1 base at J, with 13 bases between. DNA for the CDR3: TGTGCCAGCAGTGCTTATAGGGGAACGAACACTGAAGCTTTCTTT. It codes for CASSAYRGTNTEAFF.

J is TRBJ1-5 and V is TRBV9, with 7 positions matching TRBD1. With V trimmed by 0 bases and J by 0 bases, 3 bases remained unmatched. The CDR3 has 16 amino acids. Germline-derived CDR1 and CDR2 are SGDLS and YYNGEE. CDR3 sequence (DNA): TGTGCCAGCAGCGTAGCAGGGGGGCCTAGCAATCAGCCCCAGCATTTT. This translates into CASSVAGGPSNQPQHF.

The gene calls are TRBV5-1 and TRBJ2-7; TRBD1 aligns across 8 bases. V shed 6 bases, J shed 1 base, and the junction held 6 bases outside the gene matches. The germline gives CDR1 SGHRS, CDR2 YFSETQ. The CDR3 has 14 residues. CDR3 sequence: CASNRQGPSYEQYF. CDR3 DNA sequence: TGCGCCAGCAACCGACAGGGGCCTTCCTACGAGCAGTACTTC.

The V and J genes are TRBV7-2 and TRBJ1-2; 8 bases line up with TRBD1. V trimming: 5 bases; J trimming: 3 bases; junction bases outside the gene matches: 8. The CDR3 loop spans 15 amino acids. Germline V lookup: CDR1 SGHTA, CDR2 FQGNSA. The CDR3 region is CASSLRTGRDYGYTF. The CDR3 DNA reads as TGTGCCAGCAGCCTTCGGACAGGGCGAGACTATGGCTACACCTTC.

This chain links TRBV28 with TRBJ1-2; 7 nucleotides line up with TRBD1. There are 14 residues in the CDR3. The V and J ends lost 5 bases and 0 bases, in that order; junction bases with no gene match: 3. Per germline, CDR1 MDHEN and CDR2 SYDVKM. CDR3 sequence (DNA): TGTGCCAGCAGTCTCGGGACAGCTAACTATGGCTACACCTTC. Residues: CASSLGTANYGYTF.

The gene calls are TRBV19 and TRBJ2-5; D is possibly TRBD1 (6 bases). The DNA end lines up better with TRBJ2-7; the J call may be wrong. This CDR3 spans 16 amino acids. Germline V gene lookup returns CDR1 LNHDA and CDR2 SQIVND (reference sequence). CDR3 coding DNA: TGTGCCAGTAGTACCCACAGGGAAAGGGTGGGGAACGAGCAGTACTTC. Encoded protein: CASSTHRERVGNEQYF.

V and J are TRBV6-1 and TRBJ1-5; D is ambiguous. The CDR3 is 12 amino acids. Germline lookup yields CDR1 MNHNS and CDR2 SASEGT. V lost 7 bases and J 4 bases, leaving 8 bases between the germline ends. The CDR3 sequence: CASKSGNQPQHF. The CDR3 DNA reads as TGTGCCAGCAAGTCGGGGAATCAGCCCCAGCATTTT.

The CDR3 sequence: CAISGNRGTGELFF. The CDR3, as DNA: TGTGCCATCAGTGGGAACAGGGGGACCGGGGAGCTGTTTTTT. The chain combines TRBV10-3 with TRBJ2-2; 8 nucleotides line up with TRBD1. The CDR3 loop spans 14 amino acids. The ends lost 4 bases at V and 5 bases at J; junction bases unmatched: 3. Germline V gene lookup returns CDR1 ENHRY and CDR2 SYGVKD.

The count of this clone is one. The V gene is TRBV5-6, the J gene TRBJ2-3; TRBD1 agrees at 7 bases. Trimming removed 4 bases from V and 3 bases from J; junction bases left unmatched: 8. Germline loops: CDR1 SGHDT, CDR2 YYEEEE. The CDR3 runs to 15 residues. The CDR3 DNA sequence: TGTGCCAGCAGCCTAACAGGGGTGGGGACAGATACGCAGTATTTT. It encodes CASSLTGVGTDTQYF.

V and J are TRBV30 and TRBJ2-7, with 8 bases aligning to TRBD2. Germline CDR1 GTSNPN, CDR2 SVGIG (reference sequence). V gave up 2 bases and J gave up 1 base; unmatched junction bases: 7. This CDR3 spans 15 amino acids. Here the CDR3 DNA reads TGTGCCTGGAGTCGAATAGCGGGGCAGTCCTACGAGCAGTACTTC. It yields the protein CAWSRIAGQSYEQYF.

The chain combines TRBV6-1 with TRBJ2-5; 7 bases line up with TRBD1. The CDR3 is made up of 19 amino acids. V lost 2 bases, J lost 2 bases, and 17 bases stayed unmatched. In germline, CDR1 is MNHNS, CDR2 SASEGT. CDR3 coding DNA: TGTGCCAGCAGTGAATATACGGCAGGGGGTATGCCCACGCAAGAGACCCAGTACTTC. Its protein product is CASSEYTAGGMPTQETQYF.

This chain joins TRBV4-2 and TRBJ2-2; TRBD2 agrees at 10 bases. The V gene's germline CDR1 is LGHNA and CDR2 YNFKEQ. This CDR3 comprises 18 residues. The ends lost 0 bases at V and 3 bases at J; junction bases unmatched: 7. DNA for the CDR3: TGTGCCAGCAGCCAAGATACGGCTAGCGGGAGCTACACCGGGGAGCTGTTTTTT. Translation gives CASSQDTASGSYTGELFF.

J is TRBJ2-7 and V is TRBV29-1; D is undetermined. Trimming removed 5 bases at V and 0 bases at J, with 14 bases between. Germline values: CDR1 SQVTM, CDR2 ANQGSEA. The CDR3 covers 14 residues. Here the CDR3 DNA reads TGCAGCGTTTCCACACAAATCAGCTCCTACGAGCAGTACTTC. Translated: CSVSTQISSYEQYF.

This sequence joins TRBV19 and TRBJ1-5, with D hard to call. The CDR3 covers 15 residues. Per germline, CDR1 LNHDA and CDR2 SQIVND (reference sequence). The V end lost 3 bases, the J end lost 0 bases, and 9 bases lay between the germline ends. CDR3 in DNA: TGTGCCAGTAGTATTAGTGTTAATAGCAATCAGCCCCAGCATTTT. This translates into CASSISVNSNQPQHF.

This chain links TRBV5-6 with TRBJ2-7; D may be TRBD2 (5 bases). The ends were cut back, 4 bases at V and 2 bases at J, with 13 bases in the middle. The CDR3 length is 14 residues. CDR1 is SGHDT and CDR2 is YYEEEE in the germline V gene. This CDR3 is CASSLGPTTYEQYF. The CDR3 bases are TGTGCCAGCAGCCTCGGACCGACTACCTACGAGCAGTACTTC.

This chain's CDR3 is CASSLDSYGYTF. CDR3 nucleotide sequence: TGTGCCAGCAGCTTAGACAGCTATGGCTACACCTTC. V gene TRBV11-2 combines with J gene TRBJ1-2, with D unresolved. The germline V and J ends were trimmed by 0 bases and 4 bases, with 3 bases remaining between them. CDR3 length: 12 residues. Germline loops: CDR1 SGHAT, CDR2 FQNNGV.

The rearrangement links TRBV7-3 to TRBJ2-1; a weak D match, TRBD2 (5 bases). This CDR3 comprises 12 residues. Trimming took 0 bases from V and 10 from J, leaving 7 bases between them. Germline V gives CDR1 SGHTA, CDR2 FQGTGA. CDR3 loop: CASSLTREEQFF. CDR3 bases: TGTGCCAGCAGCTTAACGAGGGAGGAGCAGTTCTTC.